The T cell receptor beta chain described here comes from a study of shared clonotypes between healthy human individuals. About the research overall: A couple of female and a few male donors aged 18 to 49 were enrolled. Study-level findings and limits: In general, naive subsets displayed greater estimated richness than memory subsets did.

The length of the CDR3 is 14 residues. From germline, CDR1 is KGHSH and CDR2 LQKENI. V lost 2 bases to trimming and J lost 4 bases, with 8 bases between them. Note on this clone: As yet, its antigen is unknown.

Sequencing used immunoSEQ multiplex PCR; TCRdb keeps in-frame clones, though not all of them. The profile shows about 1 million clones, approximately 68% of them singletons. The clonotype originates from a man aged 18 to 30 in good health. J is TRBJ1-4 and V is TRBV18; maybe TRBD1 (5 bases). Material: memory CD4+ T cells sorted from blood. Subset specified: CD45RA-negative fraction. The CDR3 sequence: CASSPAGGNEKLFF. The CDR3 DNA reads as TGTGCCAGCTCACCAGCCGGGGGTAATGAAAAACTGTTTTTT.